This T cell receptor (beta chain) was identified in a study of metastatic and nonmetastatic thyroid tumors. Study context: Repertoires of blood and of tissue (tumor or nodule) from malignant and benign thyroid patients were compared. Study-wide points: Malignant tumors reportedly showed significantly higher TCR beta diversity than benign nodules in both blood and tumor.

This clone showed up many times. What it binds is not known. Every patient was untreated before thyroid surgery. TCRdb re-called the PCR reads with MiXCR. The table lists more than 85,000 clones, less than 10% of them singletons, with roughly 10% in the top ten. The germline V and J ends were trimmed by 5 bases and 6 bases, with 11 bases remaining between them. The CDR3 is 13 amino acids. Germline V gene sequence: CDR1 SGHNT, CDR2 YENEEA. The rearrangement uses TRBV11-3 and TRBJ2-1; D is tentatively TRBD1 or TRBD2 (6 bases each). Sequenced: blood. The clonotype was recovered from a female donor with papillary thyroid cancer or a benign thyroid nodule (not recorded which). Some clones in this sample may be carry-over from other donors' samples. The CDR3 region has the DNA TGTGCCAGCAGCCACGGGGGCCGCAATGAGCAGTTCTTC. This sequence encodes CASSHGGRNEQFF.